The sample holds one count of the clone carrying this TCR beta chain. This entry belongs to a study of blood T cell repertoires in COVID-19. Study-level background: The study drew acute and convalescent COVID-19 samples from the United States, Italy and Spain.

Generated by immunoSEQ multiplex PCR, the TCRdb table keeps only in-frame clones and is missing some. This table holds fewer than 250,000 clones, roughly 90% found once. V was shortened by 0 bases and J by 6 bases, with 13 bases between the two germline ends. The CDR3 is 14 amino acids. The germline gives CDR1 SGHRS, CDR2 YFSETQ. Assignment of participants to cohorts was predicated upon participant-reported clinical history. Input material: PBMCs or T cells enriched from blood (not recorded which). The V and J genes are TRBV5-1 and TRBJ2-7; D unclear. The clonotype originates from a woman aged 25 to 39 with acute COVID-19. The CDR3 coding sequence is TGCGCCAGCAGCTTGGGCGGCCCGCAAGGCGAGCAGTACTTC. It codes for CASSLGGPQGEQYF.